What follows describes a single T cell receptor (beta chain). Here immunoSEQ multiplex PCR was the method, and the copy in TCRdb shows in-frame clones only, minus some. Among over 40,000 clones listed, around 85% were seen once. The sample comes from a study of blood T cell repertoires in COVID-19. The V end was cut by 0 bases, the J end by 4 bases, with 12 bases between. Per the germline V gene, CDR1 is SEHNR and CDR2 is FQNEAQ (reference sequence). This CDR3 is 15 amino acids long. Sequenced material: peripheral blood. The chain links TRBV7-9 to TRBJ1-2; D is possibly TRBD1 (6 bases). The TCR sequence derives from a woman aged 55-69 years with acute or convalescent COVID-19. CDR3 residues: CASSLAAGASYGYTF. CDR3 nucleotides: TGTGCCAGCAGCTTAGCGGCAGGGGCCTCCTATGGCTACACCTTC.